What follows are 21 T cell receptor beta chains derived from one specimen sequenced in a study of CD4+ T cells in melanoma. Sequencing used immunoSEQ multiplex PCR; TCRdb keeps in-frame clones, though not all of them. The repertoire consists of under 6,500 clones, with around 68% occurring once and the leading ten covering around 22%. The sequenced sample was cells from a culture (not recorded whether cultured in vitro). These receptors all stem from a human donor with melanoma.

The chain employs TRBV5-5 and TRBJ2-1; the D gene is possibly TRBD2 (6 bases). Between the trimmed V and J ends, which lost 4 bases and 4 bases, there was a span of 21 bases. The CDR3 extends over 17 amino acids. Germline lookup yields CDR1 SGHKS and CDR2 YYEKEE (reference sequence). CDR3 protein: CASSPVRVAEKYNEQFF. The CDR3 nucleotides read TGTGCCAGCAGCCCCGTGAGGGTAGCGGAGAAATACAATGAGCAGTTCTTC.

Within the sample, this clone is medium-sized. This chain links TRBV28 with TRBJ1-2; no clear D. Between the trimmed V and J ends, which lost 2 bases and 7 bases, there was a span of 11 bases. Germline CDR1 reads MDHEN; CDR2 reads SYDVKM. The CDR3 is made up of 13 amino acids. The CDR3 spells CASSLRGLGGYTF. The CDR3 bases are TGTGCCAGCAGTTTAAGAGGGTTAGGTGGCTACACCTTC.

This clone came up once. The rearrangement uses TRBV30 and TRBJ2-7; TRBD2 matches at 8 bases. Germline lookup yields CDR1 GTSNPN and CDR2 SVGIG (reference sequence). With V trimmed by 3 bases and J by 4 bases, 8 bases remained unmatched. The CDR3 runs to 14 residues. The CDR3 bases are TGTGCCTGGAGCCCCGGGGGGGCCGTGTACGAGCAGTACTTC. Translating gives CAWSPGGAVYEQYF.

This clone has a single count. The chain recombines TRBV9 with TRBJ2-3; D remains ambiguous. Per the germline V gene, CDR1 is SGDLS and CDR2 is YYNGEE. The CDR3 extends over 13 amino acids. V was cut by 0 bases and J by 8 bases, with 10 bases left in between. CDR3 nucleotide sequence: TGTGCCAGCAGCGTAGGTCTTACCGGTACGCAGTATTTT. Its translation is CASSVGLTGTQYF. The full variable domain, its missing parts supplied by reference TRBV9 and TRBJ2-3, is DSGVTQTPKHLITATGQRVTLRCSPRSGDLSVYWYQQSLDQGLQFLIQYYNGEERAKGNILERFSAQQFPDLHSELNLSSLELGDSALYFCASSVGLTGTQYFGPGTRLTVL.

The chain couples TRBV7-9 to TRBJ1-1; 9 bases fit TRBD1. Germline V gives CDR1 SEHNR, CDR2 FQNEAQ (reference sequence). The CDR3 contains 12 residues. V dropped 5 bases and J dropped 8; count of bases not matched to a gene: 3. The CDR3 spells CASSLGQGEAFF. The CDR3 bases are TGTGCCAGCAGCCTCGGACAGGGGGAAGCTTTCTTT.

The sample holds a few counts of this clone. This chain's CDR3 is CASSVSTGSLNEKLFF. The CDR3 DNA follows: TGTGCCAGCAGCGTTTCGACAGGGTCCCTTAATGAAAAACTGTTTTTT. The chain couples TRBV7-9 to TRBJ1-4; 7 bases align to TRBD1. CDR3 length: 16 residues. The ends lost 5 bases at V and 4 bases at J; junction bases unmatched: 10. Germline CDR1 SEHNR, CDR2 FQNEAQ (reference sequence).

J is TRBJ1-5 and V is TRBV6-5, with a tentative D call TRBD1 (5 bases). The germline CDR1 and CDR2 sequences are MNHEY and SVGAGI. The CDR3 covers 13 residues. Trimming cost V 4 bases and J 1 base, with 5 bases left between them. The CDR3 loop is CASSWGSNQPQHF. DNA of the CDR3: TGTGCCAGCAGTTGGGGCAGCAATCAGCCCCAGCATTTT.

The genes are TRBV6-2 or TRBV6-3 and TRBJ1-5; a weak D match, TRBD1 (5 bases). Trimming took 2 bases from V and 1 from J, leaving 21 bases between them. The CDR3 has 19 residues. Germline loops: CDR1 MNHEY, CDR2 SVGEGT. CDR3 nucleotide sequence: TGTGCCAGCAGTTACGCACCGGGGCAGGGAGTTGCCAGCAATCAGCCCCAGCATTTT. It yields the protein CASSYAPGQGVASNQPQHF.

V gene TRBV7-2 combines with J gene TRBJ1-5, with D uncertain. The CDR3 is 13 residues long. V gave up 6 bases and J gave up 0 bases, with 6 bases separating them. CDR1 and CDR2 from the germline V gene are SGHTA and FQGNSA. Written as DNA, the CDR3 is TGTGCCAGCAGGTCTGATAGCAATCAGCCCCAGCATTTT. This gives the protein CASRSDSNQPQHF.

The rearrangement links TRBV4-1 to TRBJ2-1; D unresolved. CDR1 MGHRA and CDR2 YSYEKL come from the germline V gene. The CDR3 is 13 amino acids. V lost 3 bases to trimming and J lost 5 bases, with 8 bases between them. The CDR3 loop is CASSQLIDNEQFF. The CDR3 bases are TGCGCCAGCAGCCAGCTTATCGACAATGAGCAGTTCTTC.

The chain recombines TRBV7-6 with TRBJ2-1, with a weak D call TRBD2 (5 bases). Germline CDR1 reads SGHVS; CDR2 reads FNYEAQ. V was pared by 5 bases and J by 7 bases, with 18 bases between. This CDR3 is built from 15 residues. For the CDR3, the DNA is TGTGCCAGCAGCCTGGGGTGGGGAGTTGGAAATGAGCAGTTCTTC. This gives the protein CASSLGWGVGNEQFF.

As for this clone: At one end the junction does not follow the germline gene, possibly because of a read error. The gene calls are TRBV10-2 and TRBJ2-5; tentative D call: TRBD1 (6 bases). CDR3 length: 13 amino acids. CDR1 WSHSY and CDR2 SAAADI come from the germline V gene. CDR3 sequence: CASSQSGEETQYF. CDR3 sequence (DNA): TGCGCCAGCAGTCAGTCAGGGGAAGAGACCCAGTACTTC.

J is TRBJ2-3 and V is TRBV24-1; D might be TRBD1 (8 bases). The germline V and J ends were trimmed by 3 bases and 2 bases, with 14 bases remaining between them. The V gene's germline CDR1 is KGHDR and CDR2 SFDVKD. The length of the CDR3 is 16 residues. The CDR3 nucleotides read TGTGCCACCAGTGATCCACAGGGGGGGGACACAGATACGCAGTATTTT. It encodes CATSDPQGGDTDTQYF.

The rearrangement uses TRBV18 and TRBJ1-2; TRBD1 matches at 7 bases. V gave up 3 bases and J gave up 2 bases; unmatched junction bases: 3. The CDR3 contains 14 residues. Germline loops: CDR1 KGHSH, CDR2 LQKENI. Here the CDR3 DNA reads TGTGCCAGCTCACCCCGACAGGGAAACTATGGCTACACCTTC. This codes for CASSPRQGNYGYTF.

This chain joins TRBV18 and TRBJ2-5; TRBD2 might be the D (5 bases). Trimming pared 3 bases from V and 2 bases from J, leaving 13 bases between. This CDR3 spans 15 amino acids. Germline V gene lookup returns CDR1 KGHSH and CDR2 LQKENI. The CDR3 DNA reads as TGTGCCAGCTCACCCGAAACTAGATTACAAGAGACCCAGTACTTC. Translation: CASSPETRLQETQYF.

The V call is TRBV14, the J call TRBJ2-4, with D tentatively TRBD1 (5 bases). This CDR3 spans 17 amino acids. CDR1 is SGHDN, CDR2 FVKESK, per germline. Trimming cost V 4 bases and J 2 bases, with 18 bases left between them. This chain's CDR3 is CASSLDSGAGTKNIQYF. The CDR3 nucleotides read TGTGCCAGCAGCCTAGACTCTGGGGCTGGGACCAAAAACATTCAGTACTTC.

The CDR3 bases are TGTGCCAGCAGTTACACGGTGTACGAGCAGTACTTC. This gives the protein CASSYTVYEQYF. The V and J genes are TRBV6-2 or TRBV6-3 and TRBJ2-7, with D uncertain. The germline V and J ends were trimmed by 2 bases and 4 bases, with 6 bases remaining between them. The germline V gene encodes CDR1 MNHEY and CDR2 SVGEGT. There are 12 residues in the CDR3.

The chain carries TRBV4-3 and TRBJ1-5; D is possibly TRBD1 (5 bases). Germline V CDR1 and CDR2: LGHNA, YSLEER. Trimming shortened V by 0 bases and J by 4 bases, and 19 bases separated the two germline ends. This CDR3 is 18 amino acids long. The CDR3 region has the DNA TGCGCCAGCAGCCAAGATTTCAGCAGGGCGGGAATAAATCAGCCCCAGCATTTT. Amino acid sequence: CASSQDFSRAGINQPQHF.

This clone counts as medium-sized. This rearrangement joins TRBV7-3 to TRBJ1-2, with D possibly being TRBD1 (5 bases). The CDR3 runs to 13 residues. The germline gives CDR1 SGHTA, CDR2 FQGTGA. V lost 2 bases to trimming and J lost 3 bases, with 7 bases between them. DNA for the CDR3: TGTGCCAGCAGCTTAGGAGGGGACTATGGCTACACCTTC. Protein sequence: CASSLGGDYGYTF.

This clone has just a few counts. V is TRBV19 and J is TRBJ2-7; 9 bases are a match to TRBD2. The CDR3 spans 19 residues. CDR1 is LNHDA, CDR2 SQIVND, per germline (reference sequence). The J segment lost 7 bases and the V segment lost 4 bases, leaving 23 bases of the junction unmatched. CDR3 DNA: TGTGCCAGTAGTAACGACCTCCTTGGAGCTAGCGGGGATTACTTAGAGCAGTACTTC. This translates into CASSNDLLGASGDYLEQYF.

This clone is classed as large. The CDR3 is CASLIHREVRTGELFF. The CDR3 region has the DNA TGTGCCAGCCTTATCCACAGGGAGGTACGCACCGGGGAGCTGTTTTTT. The chain links TRBV27 to TRBJ2-2; D possibly matches TRBD1 or TRBD2 (6 bases each). Deletions cut 8 bases from V and 4 bases from J, with 20 bases between. This CDR3 has 16 residues. Germline V gives CDR1 MNHEY, CDR2 SMNVEV (reference sequence).